The clone carrying this T cell receptor (beta chain) was observed many times. No antigen is known for it. It was RNA transcripts that yielded the amplified TCR beta CDR3 regions. Using the HTBI primer set, a first-round RT-PCR was run on the TCR CDR3. TCRdb used MiXCR to reprocess the multiplex PCR reads, holding one entry per CDR3 protein. There are a few hundred thousand distinct CDR3 sequences in the sample; roughly 15% occur only once, and around 3.5% lies in the top ten. This entry belongs to a study of T cells in Graves' hyperthyroidism and ophthalmopathy. Study observations and caveats: Ophthalmopathy could be told apart from stable hyperthyroidism with a 13 V-J model. Progression to ophthalmopathy was predicted a median of roughly seven months early. Most clonotypes expanded in thyroid above 0.001 were likewise present in blood.

Using around 10 ml of fresh peripheral blood, PBMCs were prepared. This CDR3 spans 14 amino acids. J was trimmed by 2 bases and V by 3 bases; bases with no gene match: 6. Germline V gene data show CDR1 as DFQATT and CDR2 as SNEGSKA (reference sequence). This TCR was sampled from a woman in her 40s with Graves' ophthalmopathy. The material sequenced was blood. The chain couples TRBV20-1 to TRBJ2-5, with 7 bases matching TRBD1. CDR3 DNA sequence: TGCAGTGCTAGGGGCAGGGACAGACAAGAGACCCAGTACTTC. It encodes CSARGRDRQETQYF.